The 14 T cell receptor beta chains listed next were all sequenced from one sample in a study of CD4 T cells in relation to SARS-CoV-2 and coronaviruses. The unexposed donors gave CD4+ T cells in about 2011-2019, prior to COVID-19. After approximately ten days of culture, CD4+ T cells were isolated. Assay: immunoSEQ multiplex PCR; the TCRdb copy retains only in-frame clones and omits some. The sample lists around 9,800 clones; about 81% were seen once. Their antigen targets remain unknown. The sequenced sample consisted of CD4+ T cells from PBMCs, cultured in vitro. The receptors stem from a human donor in good health.

The chain uses TRBV30 and TRBJ2-7; TRBD2 is a possible D gene (6 bases). The CDR3 covers 16 residues. Trimming took off 5 bases at V and 5 bases at J, with 25 bases between the two ends. Germline V CDR1 and CDR2: GTSNPN, SVGIG (reference sequence). CDR3 residues: CAWDDGLPRGENEQYF. CDR3 sequence (DNA): TGTGCCTGGGATGACGGTTTACCACGCGGGGAAAACGAGCAGTACTTC.

The chain links TRBV10-3 to TRBJ2-3, with D hard to call. The ends were cut back, 2 bases at V and 2 bases at J, with 17 bases in the middle. The CDR3 length is 17 residues. Germline CDR1 reads ENHRY; CDR2 reads SYGVKD. The CDR3 nucleotides read TGTGCCATCAGTGAGACCCGCGGACCCCTTTCCACAGATACGCAGTATTTT. Its protein product is CAISETRGPLSTDTQYF.

The CDR3, as DNA: TGTGCCAGCAGTGATTTAGGACTCTACGTCTCCTACGAGCAGTACTTC. Translated: CASSDLGLYVSYEQYF. J is TRBJ2-7 and V is TRBV2; TRBD2 is a possible D gene (5 bases). The CDR3 covers 16 residues. Germline values: CDR1 SNHLY, CDR2 FYNNEI. The germline V and J ends were trimmed by 3 bases and 0 bases, with 15 bases remaining between them.

V usage is TRBV9 and J usage is TRBJ2-5; 13 bases fit TRBD2. Germline V gives CDR1 SGDLS, CDR2 YYNGEE. With 0 bases clipped from V and 4 bases from J, the junction kept 0 bases outside the gene matches. This CDR3 region has 15 residues. The CDR3 here is CASSVGLAGGETQYF. The CDR3 DNA follows: TGTGCCAGCAGCGTAGGACTAGCGGGAGGAGAGACCCAGTACTTC.

The rearrangement joins TRBV12-3 or TRBV12-4 to TRBJ1-6; 7 bases are shared with TRBD1. The CDR3 sequence is 12 residues long. Unmatched junction bases numbered 3, after V lost 6 bases and J lost 10 bases. Written as DNA, the CDR3 is TGTGCCAGCAGCCTGGGACAGTCACCCCTCCACTTT. It codes for CASSLGQSPLHF.

DNA for the CDR3: TGTGCCAGTAGTACCACAGGGGATTCGAACACTGAAGCTTTCTTT. It encodes CASSTTGDSNTEAFF. The rearrangement uses TRBV19 and TRBJ1-1, with 7 positions matching TRBD1. V dropped 4 bases and J dropped 1; count of bases not matched to a gene: 6. This CDR3 is built from 15 residues. Germline loops: CDR1 LNHDA, CDR2 SQIVND (reference sequence). Full variable domain (outside the CDR3, taken from reference TRBV19 and TRBJ1-1): DGGITQSPKYLFRKEGQNVTLSCEQNLNHDAMYWYRQDPGQGLRLIYYSQIVNDFQKGDIAEGYSVSREKKESFPLTVTSAQKNPTAFYLCASSTTGDSNTEAFFGQGTRLTVV.

The chain has TRBV9 and TRBJ2-1; TRBD2 aligns across 11 bases. The V gene's germline CDR1 is SGDLS and CDR2 YYNGEE. V was clipped by 4 bases and J by 5 bases; unmatched bases: 17. The length of the CDR3 is 19 residues. The CDR3 region is CASSPRTSGSSPADNEQFF. The CDR3 DNA follows: TGTGCCAGCAGCCCCAGGACTAGCGGGTCCTCTCCGGCCGACAATGAGCAGTTCTTC.

J is TRBJ1-4 and V is TRBV28; D is perhaps TRBD1 (5 bases). The CDR3 extends over 16 amino acids. Germline V CDR1 and CDR2: MDHEN, SYDVKM. V dropped 7 bases and J dropped 4 bases, with 19 bases sitting between them. CDR3 DNA sequence: TGTGCCAGCACCACTTCCGGGCAGGGCCTTAATGAAAAACTGTTTTTT. It encodes CASTTSGQGLNEKLFF.

The chain combines TRBV5-4 with TRBJ2-3; possibly TRBD2 for D (6 bases). V lost 1 base and J 5 bases, leaving 14 bases between the germline ends. CDR3 length equals 15 residues. Germline lookup yields CDR1 SGHNT and CDR2 YYREEE (reference sequence). The CDR3 nucleotides are TGTGCCAGCAGCTTGACCGGGAGTAATCGAGATACGCAGTATTTT. Its protein is CASSLTGSNRDTQYF.

This clone has just a few counts. The chain employs TRBV6-1 and TRBJ2-3; 10 nucleotides align to TRBD2. The CDR3 spans 16 residues. V lost 3 bases to trimming and J lost 4 bases; unmatched junction nucleotides: 7. Per germline, CDR1 MNHNS and CDR2 SASEGT. CDR3 in amino acids: CASSDLSGRKADTQYF. The CDR3 bases are TGTGCCAGCAGTGACCTTAGCGGGAGGAAGGCAGATACGCAGTATTTT.

The chain has TRBV6-5 and TRBJ2-1, with 9 bases aligning to TRBD1. CDR1 is MNHEY, CDR2 SVGAGI, per germline. Trimming at V came to 6 bases and at J to 10 bases, leaving 7 bases not matched to a gene. This CDR3 comprises 13 residues. CDR3 nucleotides: TGTGCCAGCAGGGTCGGGACAGGGAACGAGCAGTTCTTC. Translated: CASRVGTGNEQFF.

The chain couples TRBV5-1 to TRBJ2-5, with D perhaps given as TRBD1 or TRBD2 (7 bases each). The germline CDR1 and CDR2 sequences are SGHRS and YFSETQ. V lost 0 bases, J lost 0 bases, and 15 bases lay in between. This CDR3 spans 17 amino acids. The CDR3 reads CASSLGRGGEYQETQYF. The CDR3 DNA sequence: TGCGCCAGCAGCTTGGGCAGGGGGGGGGAATACCAAGAGACCCAGTACTTC.

This chain links TRBV5-1 with TRBJ2-3; D not resolved. This CDR3 contains 16 residues. Germline CDR1 and CDR2: SGHRS and YFSETQ. The V end lost 0 bases, the J end lost 2 bases, and 13 bases lay between the germline ends. The CDR3: CASSLGALKITDTQYF. The DNA for the CDR3 is TGCGCCAGCAGCTTGGGGGCACTCAAGATCACAGATACGCAGTATTTT.

The chain has TRBV7-9 and TRBJ2-2; 8 bases match TRBD2. With 5 bases clipped from V and 3 bases from J, the junction kept 8 bases outside the gene matches. Germline V gives CDR1 SEHNR, CDR2 FQNEAQ (reference sequence). The CDR3 loop spans 16 amino acids. In DNA form, the CDR3 reads TGTGCCAGCAGCCCGAGCGCGGGAGGCCACACCGGGGAGCTGTTTTTT. Translation gives CASSPSAGGHTGELFF.